This T cell receptor beta chain was retrieved from a study of T cells in Graves' hyperthyroidism and ophthalmopathy. J was trimmed by 2 bases and V by 3 bases; bases with no gene match: 6. Germline CDR1 and CDR2: DFQATT and SNEGSKA (reference sequence). The CDR3 covers 16 residues. Clinical symptoms, serum thyroxine and TRAb, thyroid ultrasound and orbital computed tomography were used for the diagnoses. The source of the PBMCs was 10 ml of fresh peripheral blood. This clonotype was observed many times. The CDR3 regions of TCR beta were amplified from RNA transcripts. The study used the HTBI primer set for a first-round RT-PCR of the TCR CDR3. Via MiXCR, TCRdb re-called the multiplex PCR reads, giving one row per CDR3 protein. The sample records fewer than 750,000 distinct CDR3 sequences, about 14% being singletons.

This receptor was taken from a woman aged 50 to 60 with Graves' ophthalmopathy. Source material: blood. This chain connects TRBV20-1 to TRBJ2-5; 13 positions agree with TRBD2. The CDR3 sequence: CSASGTSGTPQETQYF. The CDR3 nucleotides read TGCAGTGCTAGCGGGACTAGCGGGACACCGCAAGAGACCCAGTACTTC.